These T cell receptor beta chains were read from a single sample in a study of shared clonotypes between healthy human individuals. Using immunoSEQ multiplex PCR, the repertoire was profiled, and TCRdb retains in-frame clones only, with some absent. The repertoire holds fewer than 1.4 million clones, with around 78% as singletons. The source material was memory CD4+ T cells from PBMCs. These receptors were collected from a man younger than 35 in good health. Some clones in this sample may be carry-over from other donors' samples. Both conserved end residues are part of each CDR3. Each record gives: CDR3 DNA, CDR3 protein, clone size, D gene, V gene, J gene, CDR3 length. D genes are given only for firm matches. Size is stated for part of the rows, as once, few or many counts, or as a class when the clone is expanded.

CDR3 DNA: TGTGCCAGCAGTTTTCGGGGACGCCCTTCTAATGAAAAACTGTTTTTT; CDR3 protein: CASSFRGRPSNEKLFF; clone size: -; D gene: -; V gene: TRBV27; J gene: TRBJ1-4; CDR3 length: 16
CDR3 DNA: TGTGCCAGCCAGTCAGGGTCCCTCGACGAGCAGTACTTC; CDR3 protein: CASQSGSLDEQYF; clone size: -; D gene: -; V gene: TRBV28; J gene: TRBJ2-7; CDR3 length: 13
CDR3 DNA: TGTGCCAGCAGTCTTCAGGCCCCTCCTGGAAACACCATATATTTT; CDR3 protein: CASSLQAPPGNTIYF; clone size: few; D gene: -; V gene: TRBV27; J gene: TRBJ1-3; CDR3 length: 15
CDR3 DNA: TGTGCCAGCAGCTTAGCCGACACCACCTACGAGCAGTACTTC; CDR3 protein: CASSLADTTYEQYF; clone size: -; D gene: -; V gene: TRBV7-9; J gene: TRBJ2-7; CDR3 length: 14
CDR3 DNA: TGTGCCAGGGTGAAGGGACTAGCAGTATACAATGAGCAGTTCTTC; CDR3 protein: CARVKGLAVYNEQFF; clone size: -; D gene: TRBD2; V gene: TRBV6-7; J gene: TRBJ2-1; CDR3 length: 15
CDR3 DNA: TGTGCCAGTAGTACCGGGTTCAATCAGCCCCAGCATTTT; CDR3 protein: CASSTGFNQPQHF; clone size: -; D gene: -; V gene: TRBV19; J gene: TRBJ1-5; CDR3 length: 13
CDR3 DNA: TGCGCCAGCAGCCCCGGGGGAACAGGGAGCCTTGTGCAGTACTTC; CDR3 protein: CASSPGGTGSLVQYF; clone size: -; D gene: -; V gene: TRBV5-1; J gene: TRBJ2-7; CDR3 length: 15
CDR3 DNA: TGCGCCAGCTATAGCGGGAGATTCTATGACGAGCAGTACTTC; CDR3 protein: CASYSGRFYDEQYF; clone size: -; D gene: TRBD2; V gene: TRBV23-1; J gene: TRBJ2-7; CDR3 length: 14
CDR3 DNA: TGTGCCAGCAGCTCAACCGCCGGGTTCGGGCAGTTCTTC; CDR3 protein: CASSSTAGFGQFF; clone size: -; D gene: -; V gene: TRBV11-3; J gene: TRBJ2-1; CDR3 length: 13
CDR3 DNA: TGTGCCAGCAGTTACTCGGGGACAGGGGCCTCCTACGAGCAGTACTTC; CDR3 protein: CASSYSGTGASYEQYF; clone size: -; D gene: TRBD1; V gene: TRBV6-6; J gene: TRBJ2-7; CDR3 length: 16
CDR3 DNA: TGTGCCAGCAGAGAACGAGGGAGTCATGGCTACACCTTC; CDR3 protein: CASRERGSHGYTF; clone size: -; D gene: -; V gene: TRBV28; J gene: TRBJ1-2; CDR3 length: 13
CDR3 DNA: TGTGCCAGCAGCTCCTCGGGGAACATGAACACTGAAGCTTTCTTT; CDR3 protein: CASSSSGNMNTEAFF; clone size: -; D gene: -; V gene: TRBV11-2; J gene: TRBJ1-1; CDR3 length: 15
CDR3 DNA: TGTGCCAGCAACCAACAGGGAGCTGGGGCCAACGTCCTGACTTTC; CDR3 protein: CASNQQGAGANVLTF; clone size: -; D gene: -; V gene: TRBV2; J gene: TRBJ2-6; CDR3 length: 15
CDR3 DNA: TGTGCCAGCAGCTTCGACAGCCTCTCTGGAAACACCATATATTTT; CDR3 protein: CASSFDSLSGNTIYF; clone size: -; D gene: -; V gene: TRBV7-6; J gene: TRBJ1-3; CDR3 length: 15
CDR3 DNA: TGTGCCAGTAGTATTTTAGTATCGGGGGGGTCAAATCAGCCCCAGCATTTT; CDR3 protein: CASSILVSGGSNQPQHF; clone size: once; D gene: -; V gene: TRBV19; J gene: TRBJ1-5; CDR3 length: 17
CDR3 DNA: TGTGCCAGCAGCCCGAGACTTAACACCGGGGAGCTGTTTTTT; CDR3 protein: CASSPRLNTGELFF; clone size: -; D gene: -; V gene: TRBV9; J gene: TRBJ2-2; CDR3 length: 14
CDR3 DNA: TGCAGTGCCCAGGACCCGAACACCATATATTTT; CDR3 protein: CSAQDPNTIYF; clone size: -; D gene: -; V gene: TRBV20-1; J gene: TRBJ1-3; CDR3 length: 11
CDR3 DNA: TGTGCCAGCGGGGGTTTTGCGGGAGGAAGGGAGACCCAGTACTTC; CDR3 protein: CASGGFAGGRETQYF; clone size: few; D gene: TRBD2; V gene: TRBV19; J gene: TRBJ2-5; CDR3 length: 15
CDR3 DNA: TGTGCCAGCAGCCCCCCAAGCGGGAGCTCTTGGCCCTACGAGCAGTACTTC; CDR3 protein: CASSPPSGSSWPYEQYF; clone size: -; D gene: TRBD2; V gene: TRBV28; J gene: TRBJ2-7; CDR3 length: 17
CDR3 DNA: TGTGCCAGCAGCTTCATCACCAGGTACGAGCAGTACTTC; CDR3 protein: CASSFITRYEQYF; clone size: -; D gene: -; V gene: TRBV7-8; J gene: TRBJ2-7; CDR3 length: 13
CDR3 DNA: TGTGCCAGCAGCTCGGGACTAGCGGGTTCCGAGCAGTACTTC; CDR3 protein: CASSSGLAGSEQYF; clone size: few; D gene: TRBD2; V gene: TRBV9; J gene: TRBJ2-7; CDR3 length: 14
CDR3 DNA: TGCAGCGTTGGGCCCCCGGGAAGCCACTCCTACGAGCAGTACTTC; CDR3 protein: CSVGPPGSHSYEQYF; clone size: -; D gene: -; V gene: TRBV29-1; J gene: TRBJ2-7; CDR3 length: 15
CDR3 DNA: TGTGCCAGCAGTGAAGGAACCCAGGAGTGGGGCTACACCTTC; CDR3 protein: CASSEGTQEWGYTF; clone size: -; D gene: -; V gene: TRBV6-1; J gene: TRBJ1-2; CDR3 length: 14
CDR3 DNA: TGTGCCAGCAGCAAAACTAGCGGGTTCACCGGGGAGCTGTTTTTT; CDR3 protein: CASSKTSGFTGELFF; clone size: -; D gene: TRBD2; V gene: TRBV7-6; J gene: TRBJ2-2; CDR3 length: 15
CDR3 DNA: TGTGCCAGCAGTTTATCTGGGGGGATCGAGCAGTACTTC; CDR3 protein: CASSLSGGIEQYF; clone size: -; D gene: -; V gene: TRBV27; J gene: TRBJ2-7; CDR3 length: 13
CDR3 DNA: TGTGCCAGTAGTGGCCGGGGGCGCGGCAATGAGCAGTTCTTC; CDR3 protein: CASSGRGRGNEQFF; clone size: -; D gene: -; V gene: TRBV19; J gene: TRBJ2-1; CDR3 length: 14
CDR3 DNA: TGTGCCAGCAGCGGGTGGGGCGATGAGCGGTTCTTC; CDR3 protein: CASSGWGDERFF; clone size: -; D gene: -; V gene: TRBV7-6; J gene: TRBJ2-1; CDR3 length: 12
CDR3 DNA: TGTGCCAGCAGCCTGGACAACGTCGTACAGCCCCAGCATTTT; CDR3 protein: CASSLDNVVQPQHF; clone size: -; D gene: -; V gene: TRBV28; J gene: TRBJ1-5; CDR3 length: 14
CDR3 DNA: TGTGCCAGCAGCTTATACGAGAGACAAGAGACCCAGTACTTC; CDR3 protein: CASSLYERQETQYF; clone size: -; D gene: -; V gene: TRBV7-9; J gene: TRBJ2-5; CDR3 length: 14